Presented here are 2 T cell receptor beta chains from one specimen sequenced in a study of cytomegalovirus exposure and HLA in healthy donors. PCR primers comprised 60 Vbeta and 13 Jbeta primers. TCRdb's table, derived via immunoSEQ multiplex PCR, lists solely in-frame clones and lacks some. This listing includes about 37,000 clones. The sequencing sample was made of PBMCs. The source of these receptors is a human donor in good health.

CDR3 loop: CASSSGQGAYSYNSPLHF. CDR3 in DNA: TGTGCCAGCAGCTCGGGACAGGGGGCCTATTCCTATAATTCACCCCTCCACTTT. The chain has TRBV5-6 and TRBJ1-6; 12 bases map to TRBD1. The CDR3 consists of 18 residues. The germline V gene has CDR1 SGHDT and CDR2 YYEEEE. The V segment lost 3 bases and the J segment 1 base; nucleotides outside the gene matches: 5.

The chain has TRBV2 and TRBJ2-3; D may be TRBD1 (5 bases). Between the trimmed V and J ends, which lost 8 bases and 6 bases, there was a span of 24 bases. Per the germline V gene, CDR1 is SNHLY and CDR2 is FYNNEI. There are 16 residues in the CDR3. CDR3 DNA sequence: TGTGCCAGCCAAGTCATGCAGGGTTTCGGAACGGATACGCAGTATTTT. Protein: CASQVMQGFGTDTQYF.